A selection of T cell receptor beta chains follows, all from one sample in a study of blood T cell repertoires in COVID-19. Sequenced by immunoSEQ multiplex PCR; TCRdb stores in-frame clones only, minus some. The sample shows around 250,000 clones, 85% of them seen only once. The sample consisted of PBMCs or T cells enriched from blood (not recorded which). The receptors stem from a woman aged 50 to 60 with acute COVID-19. Both conserved end residues are part of each CDR3. Fields, in order: V gene, clone size, J gene, D gene, CDR3 protein, CDR3 DNA. A D gene is named only where the DNA matches it firmly. Size is stated for part of the rows, as once, few or many counts, or as a class when the clone is expanded.

v_call: TRBV7-3; clone_size: NA; j_call: TRBJ2-5; d_call: TRBD1; cdr3_aa: CASSPGGGETQYF; cdr3_nt: TGTGCCAGCAGCCCAGGGGGCGGAGAGACCCAGTACTTC
v_call: TRBV5-1; clone_size: NA; j_call: TRBJ1-4; d_call: NA; cdr3_aa: CASSLAGVWTTNEKLFF; cdr3_nt: TGCGCCAGCAGCTTGGCAGGGGTGTGGACAACTAATGAAAAACTGTTTTTT
v_call: TRBV7-9; clone_size: NA; j_call: TRBJ1-2; d_call: NA; cdr3_aa: CASSLGSMNYGYTF; cdr3_nt: TGTGCCAGCAGCTTAGGGAGTATGAACTATGGCTACACCTTC
v_call: TRBV19; clone_size: NA; j_call: TRBJ1-1; d_call: NA; cdr3_aa: CASSPSAGMGTEAFF; cdr3_nt: TGTGCCAGTAGTCCCTCGGCAGGGATGGGCACTGAAGCTTTCTTT
v_call: TRBV19; clone_size: NA; j_call: TRBJ1-4; d_call: NA; cdr3_aa: CASSTADSPNEKLFF; cdr3_nt: TGTGCCAGTAGTACAGCGGACAGCCCTAATGAAAAACTGTTTTTT
v_call: TRBV30; clone_size: few; j_call: TRBJ2-5; d_call: TRBD2; cdr3_aa: CAWSVLGGGPRETQYF; cdr3_nt: TGTGCCTGGAGTGTACTGGGCGGGGGGCCGAGGGAGACCCAGTACTTC
v_call: TRBV6-2/TRBV6-3; clone_size: NA; j_call: TRBJ1-6; d_call: NA; cdr3_aa: CASSPGSSYNSPLHF; cdr3_nt: TGTGCCAGCAGCCCTGGGAGCTCCTATAATTCACCCCTCCACTTT
v_call: TRBV12-3/TRBV12-4; clone_size: NA; j_call: TRBJ2-2; d_call: NA; cdr3_aa: CASSLGARELFF; cdr3_nt: TGTGCCAGCAGTTTAGGGGCGAGGGAGCTGTTTTTT
v_call: TRBV7-8; clone_size: NA; j_call: TRBJ1-2; d_call: TRBD1; cdr3_aa: CASSLDAGGEVGYTF; cdr3_nt: TGTGCCAGCAGCTTAGATGCAGGGGGCGAAGTGGGCTACACCTTC
v_call: TRBV7-6; clone_size: NA; j_call: TRBJ2-1; d_call: TRBD1; cdr3_aa: CASSLGPPGQGFVEQFF; cdr3_nt: TGTGCCAGCAGCTTAGGGCCGCCGGGACAGGGGTTTGTTGAGCAGTTCTTC
v_call: TRBV7-2; clone_size: NA; j_call: TRBJ2-3; d_call: NA; cdr3_aa: CASSLPITDTQYF; cdr3_nt: TGTGCCAGCAGCTTACCTATCACAGATACGCAGTATTTT
v_call: TRBV2; clone_size: NA; j_call: TRBJ1-1; d_call: NA; cdr3_aa: CASSESMNTEAFF; cdr3_nt: TGTGCCAGCAGTGAATCTATGAACACTGAAGCTTTCTTT